The 10 T cell receptor beta chains in this list originate from one sample, sequenced in a study of cytomegalovirus exposure and HLA in healthy donors. The PCR made use of 60 Vbeta and 13 Jbeta primers. Assay used: immunoSEQ multiplex PCR; TCRdb lists only in-frame clones, some missing. Among approximately 190,000 clones listed, around 84% were seen once. The specimen was PBMCs. Every receptor here comes from a woman between 18 and 29 years old in good health and CMV-seronegative.

This chain connects TRBV5-1 to TRBJ1-1; TRBD1 matches 7 bases. The CDR3 has 14 residues. With 4 bases clipped from V and 5 bases from J, the junction kept 8 bases outside the gene matches. In germline, CDR1 is SGHRS, CDR2 YFSETQ. DNA of the CDR3: TGCGCCAGCAGCCCCCGGACAGGTGGGACTGAAGCTTTCTTT. Protein: CASSPRTGGTEAFF.

The J gene is TRBJ2-3, the V gene TRBV13; D is possibly TRBD2 (5 bases). Germline V gene sequence: CDR1 PRHDT, CDR2 FYEKMQ (reference sequence). The CDR3 spans 14 residues. Trimming left V 4 bases short and J 0 bases short, with 8 bases between. CDR3 DNA sequence: TGTGCCAGCAGCTCCCGGGGAAGCACAGATACGCAGTATTTT. This sequence encodes CASSSRGSTDTQYF.

The chain is built from TRBV28 and TRBJ1-1, with D uncertain. The V gene's germline CDR1 is MDHEN and CDR2 SYDVKM. V was trimmed by 4 bases and J by 10 bases, leaving 13 bases between them. The CDR3 extends over 12 amino acids. CDR3 sequence: CASSSYQKSAFF. As DNA, the CDR3 is TGTGCCAGCAGTTCGTATCAGAAATCAGCTTTCTTT.

This sequence joins TRBV28 and TRBJ1-5; D might be TRBD1 (5 bases). CDR3 length: 19 amino acids. CDR1 is MDHEN, CDR2 SYDVKM, per germline. Trimming removed 2 bases from V and 3 bases from J, with 23 bases in between. The CDR3 sequence is CASSLGWTIPYSINQPQHF. CDR3 sequence (DNA): TGTGCCAGCAGTTTAGGATGGACAATCCCGTATTCTATCAATCAGCCCCAGCATTTT.

In the case of this clone: The junction shows a germline mismatch at one end, possibly a read error. The rearrangement links TRBV7-9 to TRBJ1-4; 9 nucleotides align to TRBD1. The germline CDR1 and CDR2 sequences are SEHNR and FQNEAQ (reference sequence). The CDR3 consists of 14 residues. CDR3 sequence reads: CSSSEGQGNEKLFF. In DNA form, the CDR3 reads TGTTCCAGCAGCGAGGGACAGGGTAATGAAAAACTGTTTTTT.

This rearrangement joins TRBV7-9 to TRBJ2-7; D unclear. The CDR3 is 13 residues long. The V and J ends lost 4 bases and 4 bases respectively, with 11 bases between them. Per germline, CDR1 SEHNR and CDR2 FQNEAQ (reference sequence). In DNA, the CDR3 is TGTGCCAGCAGCTCCCCTCAGGTTTACGAGCAGTACGTC. As protein: CASSSPQVYEQYV.

V gene TRBV7-9 combines with J gene TRBJ1-1, with TRBD1 as a possible D gene (5 bases). V lost 2 bases to trimming and J lost 6 bases, with 13 bases between them. The CDR3 is 14 amino acids. Germline values: CDR1 SEHNR, CDR2 FQNEAQ (reference sequence). CDR3 DNA: TGTGCCAGCAGCTTACAGGGAAGGGTGGCTGAAGCTTTCTTT. Amino acid sequence: CASSLQGRVAEAFF.

The chain has TRBV18 and TRBJ1-1; TRBD1 aligns across 8 bases. Looked up from germline, CDR1 is KGHSH and CDR2 is LQKENI. This CDR3 comprises 14 residues. The ends lost 6 bases at V and 5 bases at J; junction bases unmatched: 8. The chain's CDR3 is CASSPDRGGTEAFF. In DNA, the CDR3 is TGTGCCAGCTCCCCAGACAGGGGTGGAACTGAAGCTTTCTTT.

This clone was observed once. J is TRBJ2-7 and V is TRBV19, with 10 bases matching TRBD2. J gave up 2 bases and V 5 bases, and 9 bases lay outside the gene matches. Germline CDR1 LNHDA, CDR2 SQIVND (reference sequence). This CDR3 contains 16 residues. CDR3 in amino acids: CASSLLAGEGAYEQYF. In nucleotides, the CDR3 is TGTGCCAGTAGTCTCCTAGCGGGAGAAGGGGCCTACGAGCAGTACTTC.

The chain links TRBV18 to TRBJ1-5; D call uncertain. The CDR3 contains 14 residues. Germline-derived CDR1 and CDR2 are KGHSH and LQKENI. With 5 bases removed from V and 7 bases from J, the gap between germline ends came to 15 bases. The CDR3: CASSELDFNQPQHF. CDR3 bases: TGTGCCAGCTCAGAACTTGACTTTAACCAGCCCCAGCATTTT.